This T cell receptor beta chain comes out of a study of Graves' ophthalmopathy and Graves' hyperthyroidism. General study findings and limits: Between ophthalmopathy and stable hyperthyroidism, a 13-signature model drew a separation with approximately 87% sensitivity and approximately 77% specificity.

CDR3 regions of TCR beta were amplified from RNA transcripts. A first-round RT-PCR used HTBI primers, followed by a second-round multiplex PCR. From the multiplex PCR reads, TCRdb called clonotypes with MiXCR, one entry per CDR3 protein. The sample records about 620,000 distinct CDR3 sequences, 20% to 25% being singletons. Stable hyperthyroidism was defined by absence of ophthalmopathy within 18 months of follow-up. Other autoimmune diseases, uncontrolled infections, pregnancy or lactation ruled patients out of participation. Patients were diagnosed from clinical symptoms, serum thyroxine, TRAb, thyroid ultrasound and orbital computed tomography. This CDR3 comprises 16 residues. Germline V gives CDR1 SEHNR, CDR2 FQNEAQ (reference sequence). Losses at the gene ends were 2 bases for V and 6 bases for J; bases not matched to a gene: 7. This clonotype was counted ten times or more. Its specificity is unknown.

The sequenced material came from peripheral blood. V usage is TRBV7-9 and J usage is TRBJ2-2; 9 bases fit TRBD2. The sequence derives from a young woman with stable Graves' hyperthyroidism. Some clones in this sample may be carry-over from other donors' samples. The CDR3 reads CASSLKSSGSSGELFF. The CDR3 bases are TGTGCCAGCAGCTTAAAGAGTAGCGGGAGCTCCGGGGAGCTGTTTTTT.